The 25 T cell receptor beta chains given below trace back to one sample, sequenced in a study of regulatory T cells in long-lasting Graves disease. TCR beta libraries were built with iRepertoire HTBI primers and Arm-PCR of CDR3 regions. TCRdb analysed the multiplex PCR reads with MiXCR anew, one entry per CDR3 protein. The table records 390,000 or so distinct CDR3 sequences, 23% of them present only once. Time point specified: persistent/refractory GD, antithyroid drugs over 5 years with positive TRAb. RNA from PBMCs was the source of the TCR library. The material was peripheral blood mononuclear cells (PBMCs), obtained when the disease was refractory, from a patient treated with antithyroid drugs. These receptor sequences come from a woman between 40 and 55 years old with Graves disease.

This clonotype occurred many times. The rearrangement joins TRBV28 to TRBJ1-1; 7 bases agree with TRBD1. After removal of 2 bases from V and 1 base from J, the junction contained 13 bases not matched to a gene. Per the germline V gene, CDR1 is MDHEN and CDR2 is SYDVKM. The CDR3 runs to 18 residues. The DNA of the CDR3 is TGTGCCAGCAGTTTAATGGCGGGCAGGGGGAAAAGGAACACTGAAGCTTTCTTT. It translates to CASSLMAGRGKRNTEAFF.

This clonotype was counted a few times. V is TRBV6-1 and J is TRBJ2-7, with D maybe TRBD2 (5 bases). There are 15 residues in the CDR3. Germline CDR1 and CDR2: MNHNS and SASEGT. V was cut by 3 bases and J by 3 bases, with 15 bases left in between. The CDR3 spells CASSDSEGMGYEQYF. CDR3 in DNA: TGTGCCAGCAGTGATTCCGAGGGTATGGGCTACGAGCAGTACTTC.

This chain uses TRBV11-2 with TRBJ2-1, with 15 bases that match TRBD2. CDR3 size: 16 residues. In germline, CDR1 is SGHAT, CDR2 FQNNGV. V shed 2 bases and J 6 bases; nucleotides not matched to a gene: 2. The CDR3 protein is CASSLRGLAGGNEQFF. The CDR3 DNA reads TGTGCCAGCAGCTTACGGGGACTAGCGGGAGGCAATGAGCAGTTCTTC.

This clonotype was observed a few times. An end of the junction differs from the germline gene, which may be a read error. The gene calls are TRBV7-7 and TRBJ2-7, with D perhaps matching TRBD2 (5 bases). Germline CDR1 is SSHAT and CDR2 is FNYEAQ (reference sequence). The CDR3 totals 13 residues. The CDR3 protein is CASSLALGYEQYF. The CDR3 DNA reads TGTGCTAGCAGCTTAGCGCTAGGCTACGAGCAGTACTTC.

This clonotype has a count of ten or more. This rearrangement joins TRBV29-1 to TRBJ1-1; D is undetermined. The germline CDR1 and CDR2 sequences are SQVTM and ANQGSEA. Trimming took 4 bases from V and 0 from J, leaving 12 bases between them. The CDR3 is made up of 14 amino acids. CDR3 sequence (DNA): TGCAGCGTTGCCCCACTTTCCATGAACACTGAAGCTTTCTTT. Translating gives CSVAPLSMNTEAFF.

This clonotype was seen a few times. The chain joins TRBV7-9 to TRBJ1-1; D possibly corresponds to TRBD1 (5 bases). The germline V gene has CDR1 SEHNR and CDR2 FQNEAQ (reference sequence). The ends were cut back, 4 bases at V and 7 bases at J, with 19 bases in the middle. The CDR3 totals 15 residues. This CDR3 is CASSSERGKVGEAFF. DNA for the CDR3: TGTGCCAGCAGCTCCGAGAGGGGAAAGGTGGGTGAAGCTTTCTTT.

The V call is TRBV19, the J call TRBJ2-7; D is possibly TRBD2 (5 bases). There are 15 residues in the CDR3. CDR1 is LNHDA, CDR2 SQIVND, per germline (reference sequence). The V end lost 9 bases, the J end lost 4 bases, and 22 bases lay between the germline ends. CDR3 DNA: TGTGCCAGCACCGGGATCCCTCCATCTGGGTACGAGCAGTACTTC. Translated, it gives CASTGIPPSGYEQYF.

This clonotype was detected many times. The chain combines TRBV28 with TRBJ2-7, with 10 bases matching TRBD2. The CDR3 totals 14 residues. J gave up 3 bases and V 6 bases, and 5 bases lay outside the gene matches. Germline assignment: CDR1 MDHEN and CDR2 SYDVKM. CDR3 amino acids: CASSRTSGIYEQYF. CDR3 sequence (DNA): TGTGCCAGCAGCCGGACTAGCGGAATCTACGAGCAGTACTTC.

This clonotype was observed many times. This chain links TRBV6-2 or TRBV6-3 with TRBJ1-2; D gene unclear. The CDR3 contains 15 residues. The ends were cut back, 3 bases at V and 8 bases at J, with 19 bases in the middle. From germline, CDR1 is MNHEY and CDR2 SVGEGT. For the CDR3, the DNA is TGTGCCAGCAGTTATGGAGATCTTTCAGAACGAGGCTACACCTTC. Translation gives CASSYGDLSERGYTF.

V gene TRBV6-2 or TRBV6-3 combines with J gene TRBJ2-1; 8 bases align to TRBD1. The ends lost 2 bases at V and 6 bases at J; junction bases unmatched: 6. Germline V gene lookup returns CDR1 MNHEY and CDR2 SVGEGT. This CDR3 region has 15 residues. CDR3 sequence: CASSYADRVSNEQFF. The CDR3, as DNA: TGTGCCAGCAGTTACGCGGACAGGGTGAGCAATGAGCAGTTCTTC.

This sequence joins TRBV6-1 and TRBJ1-2; the match to TRBD1 covers 10 bases. Germline V gives CDR1 MNHNS, CDR2 SASEGT. Germline trimming cut 5 bases from V and 4 bases from J; bases unmatched to any gene: 7. The CDR3 has 15 amino acids. CDR3 sequence (DNA): TGTGCCAGCAGTACCTCCCGGACAGGGGGCTATGGCTACACCTTC. Its protein product is CASSTSRTGGYGYTF.

This clonotype was counted at least ten times. The chain has TRBV29-1 and TRBJ2-7; D is possibly TRBD1 (5 bases). Germline V CDR1 and CDR2: SQVTM, ANQGSEA. The CDR3 totals 12 residues. Trimming pared 5 bases from V and 3 bases from J, leaving 11 bases between. The CDR3 DNA reads as TGCAGCGTTACGAGGCAGGGCTACGAGCAGTACTTC. Its protein product is CSVTRQGYEQYF.

A few counts support this clonotype. The chain has TRBV7-6 and TRBJ2-7; a possible D gene is TRBD2 (5 bases). This CDR3 comprises 15 residues. Germline V gene data show CDR1 as SGHVS and CDR2 as FNYEAQ. The ends were cut back, 5 bases at V and 1 base at J, with 15 bases in the middle. CDR3 nucleotides: TGTGCCAGCAGCCCCGCCCCCCAGCGGTCCTACGAGCAGTACTTC. It specifies CASSPAPQRSYEQYF.

This clonotype was seen many times. The V and J genes are TRBV11-2 and TRBJ1-1; 12 bases line up with TRBD1. In germline, CDR1 is SGHAT, CDR2 FQNNGV. V lost 5 bases, J lost 4 bases, and 8 bases stayed unmatched. There are 16 residues in the CDR3. In DNA form, the CDR3 reads TGTGCCAGCAGCGACCGGGACAGGGGGCTGGGCACTGAAGCTTTCTTT. Amino acids: CASSDRDRGLGTEAFF.

The table lists this clonotype with many counts. The chain uses TRBV5-5 and TRBJ2-7; D may be TRBD1 or TRBD2 (5 bases each). V dropped 0 bases and J dropped 2 bases, with 9 bases sitting between them. The CDR3 has 14 residues. CDR1 and CDR2 from the germline V gene are SGHKS and YYEKEE (reference sequence). The CDR3 DNA sequence: TGTGCCAGCAGCTTGGACCAGGGACCCTACGAGCAGTACTTC. Its translation is CASSLDQGPYEQYF.

This clonotype showed up many times. The chain uses TRBV3-1 and TRBJ2-5; D remains unclear. This CDR3 has 14 amino acids. Germline V lookup: CDR1 LGHDT, CDR2 YNNKEL (reference sequence). The germline V and J ends were trimmed by 0 bases and 5 bases, with 10 bases remaining between them. The CDR3 loop reads CASSQDTTTETQYF. In DNA form, the CDR3 reads TGTGCCAGCAGCCAAGATACGACCACCGAGACCCAGTACTTC.

This clonotype has just a few counts. This rearrangement joins TRBV19 to TRBJ2-7; D is perhaps TRBD2 (6 bases). V was pared by 3 bases and J by 5 bases, with 14 bases between. This CDR3 is built from 14 residues. Germline loops: CDR1 LNHDA, CDR2 SQIVND (reference sequence). The CDR3: CASSIGGPFNEQYF. In DNA, the CDR3 is TGTGCCAGTAGTATCGGGGGTCCTTTTAACGAGCAGTACTTC.

This clonotype was counted at least ten times. The chain has TRBV19 and TRBJ2-7; TRBD1 agrees at 7 bases. Germline trimming cut 3 bases from V and 2 bases from J; bases unmatched to any gene: 4. Per germline, CDR1 LNHDA and CDR2 SQIVND (reference sequence). The CDR3 sequence is 14 residues long. CDR3 sequence: CASSIGTEPYEQYF. In DNA, the CDR3 is TGTGCCAGTAGTATCGGGACAGAACCCTACGAGCAGTACTTC. Full variable domain (outside the CDR3, taken from reference TRBV19 and TRBJ2-7): DGGITQSPKYLFRKEGQNVTLSCEQNLNHDAMYWYRQDPGQGLRLIYYSQIVNDFQKGDIAEGYSVSREKKESFPLTVTSAQKNPTAFYLCASSIGTEPYEQYFGPGTRLTVT.

This clonotype was seen many times. This chain joins TRBV12-3 or TRBV12-4 and TRBJ1-4; TRBD1 matches at 7 bases. The CDR3 totals 15 residues. With 5 bases clipped from V and 3 bases from J, the junction kept 6 bases outside the gene matches. The CDR3 DNA reads as TGTGCCAGCAGTCCCGACACAGGGGCTAATGAAAAACTGTTTTTT. Translation gives CASSPDTGANEKLFF.

The chain joins TRBV20-1 to TRBJ2-7; 11 bases fit TRBD2. V was clipped by 5 bases and J by 4 bases; unmatched bases: 10. The CDR3 consists of 15 residues. Germline CDR1 and CDR2: DFQATT and SNEGSKA (reference sequence). CDR3 sequence: CSAYSLAGVYYEQYF. The CDR3 DNA reads TGCAGTGCTTACTCACTAGCGGGAGTGTATTACGAGCAGTACTTC.

This clonotype was detected only a few times. This chain uses TRBV29-1 with TRBJ1-1; 7 positions match TRBD1. CDR3 length: 15 residues. Germline V gene lookup returns CDR1 SQVTM and CDR2 ANQGSEA. Trimming removed 2 bases from V and 0 bases from J; junction bases left unmatched: 6. The chain's CDR3 is CSVESPTGLNTEAFF. CDR3 DNA: TGCAGCGTTGAATCCCCGACAGGGTTGAACACTGAAGCTTTCTTT. Complete variable domain (other parts from reference TRBV29-1 and TRBJ1-1): SAVISQKPSRDICQRGTSLTIQCQVDSQVTMMFWYRQQPGQSLTLIATANQGSEATYESGFVIDKFPISRPNLTFSTLTVSNMSPEDSSIYLCSVESPTGLNTEAFFGQGTRLTVV.

This clonotype was recorded many times. The chain has TRBV10-2 and TRBJ2-5, with D hard to call. CDR3 length: 14 residues. Looked up from germline, CDR1 is WSHSY and CDR2 is SAAADI. Trimming shortened V by 0 bases and J by 1 base, and 6 bases separated the two germline ends. The CDR3 DNA reads TGCGCCAGCAGTGAGTCAGCCGGCCAAGAGACCCAGTACTTC. Translated: CASSESAGQETQYF.

This clonotype was seen many times. CDR3 amino acids: CASSQTGTGGYEQYF. As DNA, the CDR3 is TGTGCCAGCAGTCAAACCGGGACAGGAGGCTACGAGCAGTACTTC. The chain has TRBV28 and TRBJ2-7; 8 nucleotides line up with TRBD1. Trimming took 5 bases from V and 3 from J; bases not matched to a gene: 9. The germline V gene has CDR1 MDHEN and CDR2 SYDVKM. The CDR3 extends over 15 amino acids.

This clonotype was picked up many times. V is TRBV2 and J is TRBJ2-7; the match to TRBD2 covers 7 bases. The germline V gene encodes CDR1 SNHLY and CDR2 FYNNEI. This CDR3 spans 14 amino acids. The ends lost 5 bases at V and 4 bases at J; junction bases unmatched: 8. This CDR3 is CASSSSGLPYEQYF. Here the CDR3 DNA reads TGTGCCAGCAGTTCATCGGGACTACCTTACGAGCAGTACTTC.

The sample holds a few counts of this clonotype. The chain joins TRBV7-9 to TRBJ2-7; 8 nucleotides line up with TRBD1. Trimming took 4 bases from V and 5 from J; bases not matched to a gene: 10. The CDR3 sequence is 15 residues long. Germline assignment: CDR1 SEHNR and CDR2 FQNEAQ (reference sequence). In nucleotides, the CDR3 is TGTGCCAGCAGCTCTTCGACAGGGGCTCATAACGAGCAGTACTTC. Translation gives CASSSSTGAHNEQYF.